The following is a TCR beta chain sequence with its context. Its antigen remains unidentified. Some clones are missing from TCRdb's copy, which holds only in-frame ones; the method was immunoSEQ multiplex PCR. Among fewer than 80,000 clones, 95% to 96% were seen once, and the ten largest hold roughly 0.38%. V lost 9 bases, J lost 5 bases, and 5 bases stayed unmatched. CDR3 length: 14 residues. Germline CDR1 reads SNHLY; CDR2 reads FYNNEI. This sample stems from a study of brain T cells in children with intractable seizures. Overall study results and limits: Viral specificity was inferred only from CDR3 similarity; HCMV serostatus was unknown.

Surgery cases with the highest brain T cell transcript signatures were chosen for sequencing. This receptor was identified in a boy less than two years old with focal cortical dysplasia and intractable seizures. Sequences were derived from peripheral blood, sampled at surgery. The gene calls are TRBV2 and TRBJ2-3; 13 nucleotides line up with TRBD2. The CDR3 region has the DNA TGTGCCAGTCAACTAGCGGGGGGGCAAGATACGCAGTATTTT. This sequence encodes CASQLAGGQDTQYF.